A selection of T cell receptor beta chains follows, all from one sample in a study of blood T cell repertoires in COVID-19. Produced via immunoSEQ multiplex PCR; TCRdb's table is partial and in-frame only. The table lists under 250,000 clones, 75% to 85% of them singletons. The sequenced sample consisted of PBMCs or T cells enriched from blood (not recorded which). These receptors all come from a man aged 25-45 years with acute COVID-19. Each CDR3 is given with its conserved first and last residue. The order of the fields is J gene, D gene, V gene, clone size, CDR3 DNA, CDR3 protein. A D gene is named only where the DNA matches it firmly. Rows give clone size only sometimes, using once, few, many, or a class for an expanded clone.

J: TRBJ1-2
D: NA
V: TRBV27
size: once
DNA: TGTGCCAGCAGGGTTTCGGGTGGTAATGGCTACACCTTC
CDR3: CASRVSGGNGYTF

J: TRBJ1-5
D: TRBD1
V: TRBV2
size: few
DNA: TGTGCCAGCAGTGAACAGGGGGGCAGGAGCAATCAGCCCCAGCATTTT
CDR3: CASSEQGGRSNQPQHF

J: TRBJ1-2
D: NA
V: TRBV27
size: NA
DNA: TGTGCCAGCAGTGATACAGGGACCGGCTACACCTTC
CDR3: CASSDTGTGYTF

J: TRBJ1-6
D: NA
V: TRBV10-1
size: NA
DNA: TGCGCCAGCAGTGAGGGCAGAAACAATTCACCCCTCCACTTT
CDR3: CASSEGRNNSPLHF

J: TRBJ1-3
D: NA
V: TRBV9
size: NA
DNA: TGTGCCAGCACTCCCGGAGGGGATCCTGGAAACACCATATATTTT
CDR3: CASTPGGDPGNTIYF

J: TRBJ1-5
D: NA
V: TRBV24-1
size: few
DNA: TGTGCCACCAGCAGGGGAAGCAATCAGCCCCAGCATTTT
CDR3: CATSRGSNQPQHF

J: TRBJ1-5
D: NA
V: TRBV12-5
size: few
DNA: TGTGCTAGTGGCCTACAGGACGGCGGTCAGCCCCAGCATTTT
CDR3: CASGLQDGGQPQHF

J: TRBJ1-5
D: NA
V: TRBV19
size: NA
DNA: TGTGCCAGTGGACTCGGAAAGGATCAGCCCCAGCATTTT
CDR3: CASGLGKDQPQHF

J: TRBJ1-5
D: NA
V: TRBV7-2
size: few
DNA: TGTGCCAGCAGTCCTGAGCGGCCAGGTCAGCCCCAGCATTTT
CDR3: CASSPERPGQPQHF

J: TRBJ1-2
D: NA
V: TRBV5-1
size: NA
DNA: TGCGCCAGCAGCCTTAAAGGAGGGGATGGCTACACCTTC
CDR3: CASSLKGGDGYTF